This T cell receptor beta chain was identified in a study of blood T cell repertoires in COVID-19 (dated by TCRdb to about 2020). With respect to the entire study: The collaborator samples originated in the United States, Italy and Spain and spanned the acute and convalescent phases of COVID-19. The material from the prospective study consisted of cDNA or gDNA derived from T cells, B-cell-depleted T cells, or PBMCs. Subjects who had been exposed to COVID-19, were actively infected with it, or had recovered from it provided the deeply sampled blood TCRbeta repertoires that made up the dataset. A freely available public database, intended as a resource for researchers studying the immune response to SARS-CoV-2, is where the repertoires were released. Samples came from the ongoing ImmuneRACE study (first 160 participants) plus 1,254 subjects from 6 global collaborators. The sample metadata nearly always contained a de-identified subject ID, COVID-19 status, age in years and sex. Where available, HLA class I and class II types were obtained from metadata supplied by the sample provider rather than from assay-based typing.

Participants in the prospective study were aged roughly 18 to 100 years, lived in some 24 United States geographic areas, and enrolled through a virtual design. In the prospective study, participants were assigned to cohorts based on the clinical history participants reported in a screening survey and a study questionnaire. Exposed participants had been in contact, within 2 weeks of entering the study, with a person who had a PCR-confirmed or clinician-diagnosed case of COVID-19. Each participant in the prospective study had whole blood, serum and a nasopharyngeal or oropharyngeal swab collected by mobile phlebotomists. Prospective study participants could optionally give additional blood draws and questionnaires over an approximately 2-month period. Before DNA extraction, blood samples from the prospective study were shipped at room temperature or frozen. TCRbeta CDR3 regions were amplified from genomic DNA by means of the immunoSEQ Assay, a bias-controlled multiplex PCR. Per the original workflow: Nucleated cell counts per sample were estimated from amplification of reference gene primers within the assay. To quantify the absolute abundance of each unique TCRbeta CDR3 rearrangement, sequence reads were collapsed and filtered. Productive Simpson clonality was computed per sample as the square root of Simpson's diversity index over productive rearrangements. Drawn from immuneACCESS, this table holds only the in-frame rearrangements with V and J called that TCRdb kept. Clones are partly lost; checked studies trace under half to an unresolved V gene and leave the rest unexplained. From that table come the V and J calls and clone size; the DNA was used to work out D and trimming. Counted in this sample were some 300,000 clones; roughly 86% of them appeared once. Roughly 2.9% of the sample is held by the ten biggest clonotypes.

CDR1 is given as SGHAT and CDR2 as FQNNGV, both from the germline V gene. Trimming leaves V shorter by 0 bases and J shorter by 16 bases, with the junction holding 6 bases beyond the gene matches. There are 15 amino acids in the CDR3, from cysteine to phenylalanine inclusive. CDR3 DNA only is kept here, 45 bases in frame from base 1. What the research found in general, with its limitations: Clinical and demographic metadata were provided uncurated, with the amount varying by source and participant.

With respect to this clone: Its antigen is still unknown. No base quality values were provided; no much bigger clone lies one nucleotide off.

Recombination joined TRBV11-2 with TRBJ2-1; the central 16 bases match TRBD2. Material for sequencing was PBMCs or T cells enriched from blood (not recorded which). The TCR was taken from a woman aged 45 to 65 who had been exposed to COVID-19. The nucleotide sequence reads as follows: TGTGCCAGCAGCTTAGAGGGACTAGCGGGGGGGACGGGTTTCTTC. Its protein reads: CASSLEGLAGGTGFF. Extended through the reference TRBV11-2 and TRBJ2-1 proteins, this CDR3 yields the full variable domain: EAGVAQSPRYKIIEKRQSVAFWCNPISGHATLYWYQQILGQGPKLLIQFQNNGVVDDSQLPKDRFSAERLKGVDSTLKIQPAKLEDSAVYLCASSLEGLAGGTGFFGPGTRLTVL.